The next 20 T cell receptor beta chains were all read from a single sample in a study of blood T cells in healthy people across ages. Combining a sample-barcoded 5' primer with a J-beta primer mix, a second PCR ran for 7 to 11 cycles. MiXCR was run by TCRdb on the 5' RACE reads, yielding one entry per CDR3 protein. The sample gives around 1,700,000 distinct CDR3 sequences, 28% of which show up once; over 7% is in the top ten. The sequencing sample was made of blood. The receptors here all came from a woman aged 30 to 39 in good health.

This clonotype came up many times. A read error may produce the germline difference seen at one junction end. The chain uses TRBV10-3 and TRBJ2-7; D gene uncertain. The CDR3 totals 14 residues. Germline CDR1 ENHRY, CDR2 SYGVKD. CDR3 nucleotide sequence: TGTGCCATCAGGGAGTCTGGGCAAGCCTACGAGCAGTACTTC. Its translation is CAIRESGQAYEQYF.

The chain couples TRBV6-5 to TRBJ2-7; no clear D. V was trimmed by 2 bases and J by 3 bases, leaving 11 bases between them. Germline assignment: CDR1 MNHEY and CDR2 SVGAGI. There are 14 residues in the CDR3. The CDR3 region is CASSYGRIGYEQYF. CDR3 coding DNA: TGTGCCAGCAGTTACGGGCGGATAGGCTACGAGCAGTACTTC.

This clonotype was seen a few times. This chain connects TRBV6-6 to TRBJ2-7; TRBD2 agrees at 7 bases. V trimming: 6 bases; J trimming: 4 bases; junction bases outside the gene matches: 9. Germline V lookup: CDR1 MNHNY, CDR2 SVGAGI (reference sequence). This CDR3 has 14 residues. The CDR3 DNA reads as TGTGCCAGCAGCTCCCTCTCGGGAGGTTACGAGCAGTACTTC. This codes for CASSSLSGGYEQYF.

This clonotype was picked up a small number of times. The chain carries TRBV27 and TRBJ1-1; D ambiguous. V shed 6 bases and J shed 0 bases, with 11 bases lying between them. CDR3 length: 14 residues. CDR1 MNHEY and CDR2 SMNVEV come from the germline V gene (reference sequence). For the CDR3, the DNA is TGTGCCAGCAGCCGGGCAGATATGAACACTGAAGCTTTCTTT. Its translation is CASSRADMNTEAFF.

The gene calls are TRBV3-1 and TRBJ2-2, with D perhaps matching TRBD2 (5 bases). Trimming pared 4 bases from V and 7 bases from J, leaving 10 bases between. Germline assignment: CDR1 LGHDT and CDR2 YNNKEL (reference sequence). The CDR3 covers 13 residues. CDR3 sequence (DNA): TGTGCCAGCAGCCTCGTTCGGGGCGGGGAGCTGTTTTTT. Amino acids: CASSLVRGGELFF.

This clonotype was observed a handful of times. The DNA for the CDR3 is TGTGCCAGCAGACTATTCAACAGCCCAGATACGCAGTATTTT. Amino acid sequence: CASRLFNSPDTQYF. This chain links TRBV27 with TRBJ2-3; D is unclear. The germline V gene encodes CDR1 MNHEY and CDR2 SMNVEV (reference sequence). V lost 6 bases and J 4 bases, leaving 14 bases between the germline ends. CDR3 length equals 14 residues.

This clonotype was counted many times. This chain connects TRBV4-1 to TRBJ2-7; D possibly corresponds to TRBD1 (6 bases). The CDR3 is made up of 15 amino acids. V lost 4 bases to trimming and J lost 0 bases, with 13 bases between them. CDR1 is MGHRA and CDR2 is YSYEKL in the germline V gene. The CDR3 spells CASSRPGASSYEQYF. The CDR3 nucleotides are TGCGCCAGCAGCCGCCCAGGGGCGAGCTCCTACGAGCAGTACTTC.

The sample holds a few counts of this clonotype. This chain links TRBV25-1 with TRBJ1-1; 7 bases fit TRBD1. Losses at the gene ends were 1 base for V and 3 bases for J; bases not matched to a gene: 14. This CDR3 comprises 18 residues. Per the germline V gene, CDR1 is MGHDK and CDR2 is SYGVNS. The CDR3 sequence is CASSELKWEGARDTEAFF. The CDR3 nucleotides read TGTGCCAGCAGTGAATTAAAATGGGAGGGGGCGAGAGACACTGAAGCTTTCTTT. Full variable domain (remainder filled in from reference TRBV25-1 and TRBJ1-1): EADIYQTPRYLVIGTGKKITLECSQTMGHDKMYWYQQDPGMELHLIHYSYGVNSTEKGDLSSESTVSRIRTEHFPLTLESARPSHTSQYLCASSELKWEGARDTEAFFGQGTRLTVV.

This clonotype has a count of ten or more. The chain has TRBV4-1 and TRBJ2-3; D may be TRBD2 (7 bases). CDR3 length: 17 amino acids. Germline-derived CDR1 and CDR2 are MGHRA and YSYEKL. The V and J ends lost 4 bases and 0 bases respectively, with 17 bases between them. The CDR3, as DNA: TGCGCCAGCAGCCGGGGGCTAGCGGCGCCTAGCACAGATACGCAGTATTTT. Amino acids: CASSRGLAAPSTDTQYF.

This rearrangement joins TRBV27 to TRBJ2-1; TRBD2 might be the D (5 bases). V dropped 3 bases and J dropped 7 bases, with 16 bases sitting between them. The CDR3 extends over 15 amino acids. Germline assignment: CDR1 MNHEY and CDR2 SMNVEV (reference sequence). Written as DNA, the CDR3 is TGTGCCAGCAGTTTCTCCGGGGTGAGGGTGAATGAGCAGTTCTTC. As protein: CASSFSGVRVNEQFF.

This clonotype was counted ten times or more. The V and J genes are TRBV12-5 and TRBJ2-7, with a tentative D call TRBD1 (6 bases). The CDR3 consists of 13 residues. Germline CDR1 reads LGHNT; CDR2 reads FRNRAP. Trimming removed 9 bases at V and 4 bases at J, with 16 bases between. CDR3 DNA sequence: TGTGCTAGCCTCCGGGACATAACTTACGAGCAGTACTTC. Its protein product is CASLRDITYEQYF.

The chain links TRBV29-1 to TRBJ1-1, with D possibly matching TRBD1 (6 bases). The CDR3 runs to 11 residues. Looked up from germline, CDR1 is SQVTM and CDR2 is ANQGSEA. Trimming took 4 bases from V and 6 from J, leaving 9 bases between them. CDR3: CSVGRGAEAFF. CDR3 in DNA: TGCAGCGTTGGCAGGGGCGCTGAAGCTTTCTTT.

This clonotype appeared a few times. V and J are TRBV7-9 and TRBJ1-2; possibly TRBD1 for D (6 bases). CDR3 length: 15 residues. CDR1 SEHNR and CDR2 FQNEAQ come from the germline V gene (reference sequence). Deletions cut 5 bases from V and 4 bases from J, with 17 bases between. CDR3 sequence (DNA): TGTGCCAGCAGCCTACCGACAGGCCCGGGCTATGGCTACACCTTC. It is translated as CASSLPTGPGYGYTF.

This clonotype was counted between two and nine times. The chain carries TRBV5-1 and TRBJ2-1; D may be TRBD2 (7 bases). The CDR3 has 15 amino acids. V dropped 0 bases and J dropped 9 bases, with 16 bases sitting between them. The germline V gene encodes CDR1 SGHRS and CDR2 YFSETQ. In nucleotides, the CDR3 is TGCGCCAGCAGCTTGGCAGAGGGGGGGTTCGGTGAGCAGTTCTTC. Encoded protein: CASSLAEGGFGEQFF.

This clonotype was seen many times. J is TRBJ2-1 and V is TRBV6-6; tentative D call: TRBD2 (5 bases). The germline V gene encodes CDR1 MNHNY and CDR2 SVGAGI (reference sequence). The CDR3 sequence is 13 residues long. Between the trimmed V and J ends, which lost 6 bases and 7 bases, there was a span of 13 bases. The CDR3: CASRNAGVNEQFF. The DNA of the CDR3 is TGTGCCAGCAGAAACGCCGGGGTAAATGAGCAGTTCTTC.

The chain recombines TRBV5-1 with TRBJ1-5, with a possible D match to TRBD1 (6 bases). The germline V gene encodes CDR1 SGHRS and CDR2 YFSETQ. The CDR3 consists of 14 residues. Trimming left V 0 bases short and J 9 bases short, with 13 bases between. The CDR3 reads CASSLESGEMPQHF. CDR3 sequence (DNA): TGCGCCAGCAGCTTGGAGTCAGGGGAGATGCCCCAGCATTTT.

With respect to this clonotype: A much more abundant neighbour one base away suggests this may be a read error. The V gene is TRBV7-9, the J gene TRBJ2-5; 7 nucleotides match TRBD2. Germline lookup yields CDR1 SEHNR and CDR2 FQNEAQ (reference sequence). The CDR3 is 15 residues long. The CDR3 reads CTSSLLGGTKETQYF. As DNA, the CDR3 is TGTACCAGCAGCTTATTGGGAGGGACTAAAGAGACCCAGTACTTC.

A few counts support this clonotype. This sequence joins TRBV15 and TRBJ2-2; 7 positions agree with TRBD1. After removal of 5 bases from V and 0 bases from J, the junction contained 6 bases not matched to a gene. The germline gives CDR1 LNHNV, CDR2 YYDKDF (reference sequence). This CDR3 comprises 16 residues. CDR3 coding DNA: TGTGCCACCAGCGGACACAGGGGCGCGAACACCGGGGAGCTGTTTTTT. Amino acid sequence: CATSGHRGANTGELFF.

V usage is TRBV14 and J usage is TRBJ2-1; D is unclear. The CDR3 is 11 amino acids. Trimming left V 1 base short and J 11 bases short, with 6 bases between. Germline V lookup: CDR1 SGHDN, CDR2 FVKESK. The CDR3 coding sequence is TGTGCCAGCAGCCAAGGAGGCCAGCAGTTCTTC. Translated, it gives CASSQGGQQFF.

This clonotype was picked up one time. A single base separates this from a much larger clone, so it may be a read error. V is TRBV7-9 and J is TRBJ2-7; D perhaps matches TRBD1 (5 bases). This CDR3 spans 15 amino acids. V was pared by 5 bases and J by 7 bases, with 21 bases between. Germline V gives CDR1 SEHNR, CDR2 FQNEAQ (reference sequence). CDR3: CASSATGLLDNEQYF. CDR3 DNA sequence: TGTGCCAGCAGCGCAACAGGTCTGTTAGACAATGAGCAGTACTTC.